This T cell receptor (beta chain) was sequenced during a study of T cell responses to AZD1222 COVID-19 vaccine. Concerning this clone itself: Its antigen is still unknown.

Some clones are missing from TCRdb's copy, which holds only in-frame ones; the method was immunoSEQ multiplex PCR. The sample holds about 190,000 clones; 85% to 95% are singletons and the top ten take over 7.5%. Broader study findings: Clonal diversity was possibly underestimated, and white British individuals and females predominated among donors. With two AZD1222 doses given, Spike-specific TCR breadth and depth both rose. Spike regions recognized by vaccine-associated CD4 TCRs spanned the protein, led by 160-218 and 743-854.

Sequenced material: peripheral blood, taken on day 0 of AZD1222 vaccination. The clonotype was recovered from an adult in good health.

CDR3 coding DNA: TGTGCCAGCAGCTTAGGCGGACAGCCCCAGCATTTT. This translates into CASSLGGQPQHF. The chain carries TRBV7-9 and TRBJ1-5; D gene uncertain. Trimming removed 1 base from V and 7 bases from J, with 5 bases in between. Looked up from germline, CDR1 is SEHNR and CDR2 is FQNEAQ (reference sequence). The CDR3 contains 12 residues.